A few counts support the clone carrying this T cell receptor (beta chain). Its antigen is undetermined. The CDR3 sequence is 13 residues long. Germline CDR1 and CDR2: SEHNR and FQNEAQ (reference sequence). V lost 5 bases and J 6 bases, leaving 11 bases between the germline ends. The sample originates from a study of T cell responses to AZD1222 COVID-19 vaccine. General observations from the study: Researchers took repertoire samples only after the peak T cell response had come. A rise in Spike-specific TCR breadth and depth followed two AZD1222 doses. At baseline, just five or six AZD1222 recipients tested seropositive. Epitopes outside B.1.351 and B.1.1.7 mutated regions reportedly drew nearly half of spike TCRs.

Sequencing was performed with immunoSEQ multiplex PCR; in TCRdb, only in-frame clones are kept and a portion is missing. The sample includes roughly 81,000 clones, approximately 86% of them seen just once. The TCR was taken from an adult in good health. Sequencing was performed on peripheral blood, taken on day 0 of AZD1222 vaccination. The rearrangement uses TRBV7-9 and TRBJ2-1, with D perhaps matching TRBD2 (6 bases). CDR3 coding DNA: TGTGCCAGCAGCCCCGGGACTTCCAATGAGCAGTTCTTC. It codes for CASSPGTSNEQFF.